One and the same sample provided the 5 T cell receptor beta chains below, sequenced in a study of cytomegalovirus exposure and HLA in healthy donors (dated by TCRdb to the late 2010s). The library was obtained by the immunoSEQ multiplex PCR assay. A mixture of 60 forward primers for TCR Vbeta segments and 13 reverse primers for TCR Jbeta segments was used in the multiplex PCR. In TCRdb, the immuneACCESS table is reduced to in-frame sequences with V and J assigned. These tables do not hold every clone; where another copy was compared, an unresolved V gene accounts for under half, and the others remain unexplained. For this sample there are 100,000 or so clones; 76% appear just once. Over 3.5% of the sample is in the top ten clones. Sequencing used PBMCs. Receptors were obtained from a woman aged 50 to 60 in good health and CMV-seropositive.

Notes on this clone: A junction boundary mismatches the germline segment, possibly from a read error. CDR3 sequence reads: CASSDGPQGLSDF. The CDR3 DNA follows: TGTGCCAGCAGTGATGGACCCCAGGGACTATCGGACTTC. The chain links TRBV6-1 to TRBJ2-7, with 7 nucleotides matching TRBD2. This CDR3 region has 13 residues. Germline V CDR1 and CDR2: MNHNS, SASEGT.

The V gene is TRBV14, the J gene TRBJ1-1; D not certain. The V end lost 2 bases, the J end lost 6 bases, and 16 bases lay between the germline ends. CDR1 and CDR2 (germline): SGHDN, FVKESK. This CDR3 comprises 15 residues. The CDR3 coding sequence is TGTGCCAGCAGCCAAACCCCGGCCGGAGGGCCTGAAGCTTTCTTT. It translates to CASSQTPAGGPEAFF.

The gene calls are TRBV5-6 and TRBJ1-1, with D possibly TRBD1 on 5 matching bases. V was trimmed by 4 bases and J by 4 bases, leaving 14 bases between them. The CDR3 runs 14 residues. CDR1 and CDR2 from the germline V gene are SGHDT and YYEEEE. The CDR3 DNA reads TGTGCCAGCAGCCGAGGGACTTCGAGCACTGAAGCTTTCTTT. This translates into CASSRGTSSTEAFF.

This sequence joins TRBV19 and TRBJ1-2, with 8 bases fitting TRBD1. Unmatched junction bases numbered 4, after V lost 3 bases and J lost 7 bases. This CDR3 has 13 residues. Germline V gene data show CDR1 as LNHDA and CDR2 as SQIVND (reference sequence). The CDR3: CASSMQGAVGYTF. CDR3 nucleotides: TGTGCCAGTAGTATGCAGGGGGCGGTTGGCTACACCTTC.

The chain carries TRBV6-4 and TRBJ1-2; D may be TRBD1 (6 bases). Germline loops: CDR1 MRHNA, CDR2 SNTAGT. Between the trimmed V and J ends, which lost 0 bases and 0 bases, there was a span of 14 bases. The CDR3 length is 17 residues. CDR3 in amino acids: CASSDSRGAGANYGYTF. CDR3 in DNA: TGTGCCAGCAGTGACTCGAGGGGCGCAGGGGCTAACTATGGCTACACCTTC.